This is a list of T cell receptor beta chains from one sample in a study of blood T cell repertoires in COVID-19. TCRdb's table, derived via immunoSEQ multiplex PCR, lists solely in-frame clones and lacks some. The sample has 150,000 to 200,000 clones, around 86% seen once; the top ten hold about 0.95%. The sequencing input was peripheral blood. All receptors come from a young man with acute or convalescent COVID-19. The CDR3 runs from the conserved cysteine through the conserved F or W. D genes are given only for firm matches. For some rows the clone size is stated as once, few or many, or as a class when expanded; others skip it.

clone size: -; D gene: -; V gene: TRBV11-2; J gene: TRBJ1-3; CDR3 DNA: TGTGCCAGCAGCTTAACCGGGGTATCGGGAAACACCATATATTTT; CDR3 protein: CASSLTGVSGNTIYF
clone size: -; D gene: TRBD2; V gene: TRBV2; J gene: TRBJ2-5; CDR3 DNA: TGTGCCAGCACCGAGCGGGAGAAAGAGACCCAGTACTTC; CDR3 protein: CASTEREKETQYF
clone size: -; D gene: -; V gene: TRBV30; J gene: TRBJ1-5; CDR3 DNA: TGTGCCTGGAGTCCGATTAGGGGAAGCAATCAGCCCCAGCATTTT; CDR3 protein: CAWSPIRGSNQPQHF
clone size: -; D gene: TRBD2; V gene: TRBV6-4; J gene: TRBJ2-1; CDR3 DNA: TGTGCCAGCAGTGACTTAAGCGGGGGGAAGAATGAGCAGTTCTTC; CDR3 protein: CASSDLSGGKNEQFF
clone size: once; D gene: TRBD1; V gene: TRBV6-2/TRBV6-3; J gene: TRBJ2-1; CDR3 DNA: TGTGCCAGCAGTCGGACAGGTTACAATGAGCAGTTCTTC; CDR3 protein: CASSRTGYNEQFF
clone size: -; D gene: TRBD1; V gene: TRBV19; J gene: TRBJ2-1; CDR3 DNA: TGTGCCAGTAGACAAGGGGACAGACACAATGAGCAGTTCTTC; CDR3 protein: CASRQGDRHNEQFF
clone size: -; D gene: TRBD1; V gene: TRBV7-2; J gene: TRBJ2-3; CDR3 DNA: TGTGCCAGCAGTCCTACAGGGGGTTTACGCACAGATACGCAGTATTTT; CDR3 protein: CASSPTGGLRTDTQYF
clone size: -; D gene: TRBD1; V gene: TRBV18; J gene: TRBJ1-2; CDR3 DNA: TGTGCCAGCTCACCCTCATACGTGACAGGGGGCAACTATGGCTACACCTTC; CDR3 protein: CASSPSYVTGGNYGYTF
clone size: -; D gene: -; V gene: TRBV2; J gene: TRBJ1-2; CDR3 DNA: TGTGCCAGCAGTGAAACTTCTCTGAGCCATGGCTACACCTTC; CDR3 protein: CASSETSLSHGYTF
clone size: few; D gene: -; V gene: TRBV4-1; J gene: TRBJ1-6; CDR3 DNA: TGCGCCAGCAGCCAACGAATCTCTGTAGGGGCCGATTCACCCCTCCACTTT; CDR3 protein: CASSQRISVGADSPLHF
clone size: -; D gene: -; V gene: TRBV29-1; J gene: TRBJ2-1; CDR3 DNA: TGCAGCTCAGGGCAGTACAATGAGCAGTTCTTC; CDR3 protein: CSSGQYNEQFF
clone size: -; D gene: -; V gene: TRBV7-3; J gene: TRBJ2-3; CDR3 DNA: TGTGCCAGCAGCTTCATGAGGTGGGATACGCAGTATTTT; CDR3 protein: CASSFMRWDTQYF
clone size: -; D gene: -; V gene: TRBV15; J gene: TRBJ1-3; CDR3 DNA: TGTGCCACCAGCAGAGATCGGGGGGACTCAGCTGGAAACACCATATATTTT; CDR3 protein: CATSRDRGDSAGNTIYF
clone size: -; D gene: TRBD2; V gene: TRBV19; J gene: TRBJ2-1; CDR3 DNA: TGTGCCAGTAGCGACCTAGCGGGGGGGACCAATGAGCAGTTCTTC; CDR3 protein: CASSDLAGGTNEQFF
clone size: -; D gene: -; V gene: TRBV18; J gene: TRBJ1-4; CDR3 DNA: TGTGCCAGCTCACCACCTAGTGCGAGCGGGGAAAAACTGTTTTTT; CDR3 protein: CASSPPSASGEKLFF
clone size: -; D gene: TRBD1; V gene: TRBV14; J gene: TRBJ2-1; CDR3 DNA: TGTGCCAGCAGCCAAGATTTGGGGACAGGGGGCAATGAGCAGTTCTTC; CDR3 protein: CASSQDLGTGGNEQFF
clone size: -; D gene: -; V gene: TRBV6-4; J gene: TRBJ1-2; CDR3 DNA: TGTGCCAGCAGTGACGGACGCGGGGGCTATGGCTACACCTTC; CDR3 protein: CASSDGRGGYGYTF
clone size: -; D gene: -; V gene: TRBV7-3; J gene: TRBJ2-1; CDR3 DNA: TGTGCCAGCAGCCCGATTGGCGGGCCTAGCTCCTACAATGAGCAGTTCTTC; CDR3 protein: CASSPIGGPSSYNEQFF
clone size: once; D gene: -; V gene: TRBV28; J gene: TRBJ1-3; CDR3 DNA: TGTGCCAGCTCACTTAGCGTCTCTGGAAACACCATATATTTT; CDR3 protein: CASSLSVSGNTIYF
clone size: -; D gene: -; V gene: TRBV5-6; J gene: TRBJ2-1; CDR3 DNA: TGTGCCAGCAGCTTGGGGCAGGGGACCTACAATGAGCAGTTCTTC; CDR3 protein: CASSLGQGTYNEQFF
clone size: -; D gene: TRBD1; V gene: TRBV29-1; J gene: TRBJ2-1; CDR3 DNA: TGCAGCGGGGGACAGACGAGCTCCTACAATGAGCAGTTCTTC; CDR3 protein: CSGGQTSSYNEQFF
clone size: -; D gene: -; V gene: TRBV10-1; J gene: TRBJ2-5; CDR3 DNA: TGCGCCAGACCCCCCAGGAAAACCCAAGAGACCCAGTACTTC; CDR3 protein: CARPPRKTQETQYF
clone size: -; D gene: -; V gene: TRBV3-1/TRBV3-2; J gene: TRBJ1-3; CDR3 DNA: TGTGCCAGCAGCCCCACGGGGGGCTTTTCTGGAAACACCATATATTTT; CDR3 protein: CASSPTGGFSGNTIYF
clone size: -; D gene: -; V gene: TRBV28; J gene: TRBJ2-5; CDR3 DNA: TGTGCCAGCAGTTTCCAGCCCGGACTATTACAAGAGACCCAGTACTTC; CDR3 protein: CASSFQPGLLQETQYF
clone size: -; D gene: -; V gene: TRBV18; J gene: TRBJ2-2; CDR3 DNA: TGTGCCAGCTCACCACAACTCGACACCGGGGAGCTGTTTTTT; CDR3 protein: CASSPQLDTGELFF
clone size: -; D gene: -; V gene: TRBV24-1; J gene: TRBJ1-1; CDR3 DNA: TGTGCCACCAGTGGGCCCAGGGAGGGGGGATCATTGGGGGACACTGAAGCTTTCTTT; CDR3 protein: CATSGPREGGSLGDTEAFF
clone size: -; D gene: -; V gene: TRBV11-2; J gene: TRBJ2-2; CDR3 DNA: TGTGCCAGCAGCATAGGGGGGCTCCCCGGGGAGCTGTTTTTT; CDR3 protein: CASSIGGLPGELFF
clone size: few; D gene: -; V gene: TRBV14; J gene: TRBJ1-1; CDR3 DNA: TGTGCCAGCAGCCAACGGGTAACGAACACTGAAGCTTTCTTT; CDR3 protein: CASSQRVTNTEAFF
clone size: -; D gene: -; V gene: TRBV24-1; J gene: TRBJ1-5; CDR3 DNA: TGTGCCACCAGCGCCTACGTGGCGGGGACCGATCAGCCCCAGCATTTT; CDR3 protein: CATSAYVAGTDQPQHF
clone size: once; D gene: TRBD2; V gene: TRBV30; J gene: TRBJ2-3; CDR3 DNA: TGTGCCTGGAGTGTAGCGGGGGCCGGATTCACAGATACGCAGTATTTT; CDR3 protein: CAWSVAGAGFTDTQYF
clone size: -; D gene: -; V gene: TRBV18; J gene: TRBJ1-1; CDR3 DNA: TGTGCCAGCTCACAGAGGAACACTGAAGCTTTCTTT; CDR3 protein: CASSQRNTEAFF
clone size: -; D gene: TRBD1; V gene: TRBV20-1; J gene: TRBJ1-2; CDR3 DNA: TGCAGTTCGACAGGGGGCACGGGCTACACCTTC; CDR3 protein: CSSTGGTGYTF
clone size: -; D gene: -; V gene: TRBV5-8; J gene: TRBJ2-2; CDR3 DNA: TGTGCCAGCAGCTACATGAACACCGGGGAGCTGTTTTTT; CDR3 protein: CASSYMNTGELFF
clone size: -; D gene: TRBD2; V gene: TRBV24-1; J gene: TRBJ2-7; CDR3 DNA: TGTGCCACCAGTGTGGGAGGGAACGATTACGAGCAGTACTTC; CDR3 protein: CATSVGGNDYEQYF
clone size: -; D gene: -; V gene: TRBV18; J gene: TRBJ2-1; CDR3 DNA: TGTGCCAGCTCACCGGTGAGACAGAACAATGAGCAGTTCTTC; CDR3 protein: CASSPVRQNNEQFF
clone size: -; D gene: -; V gene: TRBV14; J gene: TRBJ2-5; CDR3 DNA: TGTGCCAGCAGCCAGAGGGCAGTCACCCGGGAGACCCAGTACTTC; CDR3 protein: CASSQRAVTRETQYF
clone size: -; D gene: -; V gene: TRBV9; J gene: TRBJ1-2; CDR3 DNA: TGTGCCAGCAAGTCAACAGCTAACTATGGCTACACCTTC; CDR3 protein: CASKSTANYGYTF
clone size: -; D gene: TRBD1; V gene: TRBV20-1; J gene: TRBJ2-1; CDR3 DNA: TGCAGTGCTAGTCTAAGGGGGCATGAGCAGTTCTTC; CDR3 protein: CSASLRGHEQFF
clone size: once; D gene: TRBD1; V gene: TRBV7-8; J gene: TRBJ1-2; CDR3 DNA: TGTGCCAGCAGCCCTACGGGACAGGGGAAACGGGCTAACTATGGCTACACCTTC; CDR3 protein: CASSPTGQGKRANYGYTF
clone size: -; D gene: -; V gene: TRBV2; J gene: TRBJ1-4; CDR3 DNA: TGTGCCAGTGGGGCCACAGGGTGGTTTACTGGAGAACTGTTTTTT; CDR3 protein: CASGATGWFTGELFF
clone size: -; D gene: -; V gene: TRBV3-1/TRBV3-2; J gene: TRBJ1-2; CDR3 DNA: TGTGCCAGCAGCCAAGGGGGAGGCGGCTACACCTTC; CDR3 protein: CASSQGGGGYTF
clone size: -; D gene: TRBD1; V gene: TRBV2; J gene: TRBJ1-4; CDR3 DNA: TGTGCCAGCAGTATAGACAGGGGCGTTGAAAAACTGTTTTTT; CDR3 protein: CASSIDRGVEKLFF
clone size: -; D gene: TRBD1; V gene: TRBV3-1/TRBV3-2; J gene: TRBJ2-4; CDR3 DNA: TGTGCCAGCAGCCAAGCAGAGGGACAGGGTAACATTCAGTACTTC; CDR3 protein: CASSQAEGQGNIQYF
clone size: -; D gene: -; V gene: TRBV5-1; J gene: TRBJ1-1; CDR3 DNA: TGCGCCAGCGCACAGGGAATCGGGAACACTGAAGCTTTCTTT; CDR3 protein: CASAQGIGNTEAFF